This record concerns one T cell receptor (beta chain) sequence. The target antigen is unknown. Unmatched junction bases numbered 5, after V lost 4 bases and J lost 5 bases. The CDR3 has 16 residues. The germline V gene encodes CDR1 KGHDR and CDR2 SFDVKD. Unique molecular identifiers featured in how the TCRbeta library was prepared. A single record per CDR3 protein comes from TCRdb applying MiXCR to the PCR reads. The sample includes roughly 670,000 distinct CDR3 sequences, less than 15% of them seen just once. The entry originates in a study of T-cell reconstitution after alpha-beta-depleted transplantation in children. Study findings and constraints: Expanded clones from the graft, numbering several hundred, reportedly supplied alpha-beta T cells about two months after transplant. T-cell counts and diversity at one year following transplant were attributed mainly to newly produced T cells. Surviving recipient T cells and intrathymic progenitors accounted for some patients' high TCRbeta diversity at day 60.

This chain connects TRBV24-1 to TRBJ2-1, with 12 bases fitting TRBD2. The source of this sequence is a girl aged 2 to 10 with congenital amegakaryocytic thrombocytopenia, due to receive a stem cell transplant. Sample: PBMCs, taken before TCRalphabeta/CD19-depleted stem cell transplant. CDR3 in amino acids: CATSDPGLAGNNEQFF. CDR3 DNA sequence: TGTGCCACCAGTGACCCAGGACTAGCGGGAAACAATGAGCAGTTCTTC.